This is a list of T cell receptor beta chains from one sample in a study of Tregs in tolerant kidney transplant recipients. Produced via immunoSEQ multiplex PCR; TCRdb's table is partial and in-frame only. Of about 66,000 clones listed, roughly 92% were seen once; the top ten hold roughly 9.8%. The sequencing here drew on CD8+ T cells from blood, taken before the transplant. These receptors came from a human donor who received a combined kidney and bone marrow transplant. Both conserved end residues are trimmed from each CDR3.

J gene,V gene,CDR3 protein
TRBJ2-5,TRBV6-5,ASSSGTSGETQY
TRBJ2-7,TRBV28,ASSLGGRGTYEQY
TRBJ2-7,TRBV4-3,ASSQDTGGGEQY
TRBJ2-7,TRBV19,ASSNGDRLYEQY
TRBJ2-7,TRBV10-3,AISDDSSYEQY
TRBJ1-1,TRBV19,ASNTDGEDTEAF
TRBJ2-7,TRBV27,ASSFSTGATSYEQY
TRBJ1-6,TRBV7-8,ASSLAKTGWANSPLH
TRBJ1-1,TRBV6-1,ASSEAQGQGSEAF
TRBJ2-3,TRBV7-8,ASSSKLAGAITADTQY
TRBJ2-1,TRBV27,ASSLMGLTSEQF
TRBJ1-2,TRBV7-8,ASSSDSLVYDYT
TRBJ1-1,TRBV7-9,ASSSLDRREAF
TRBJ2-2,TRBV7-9,ASSLERNDRQGNTGELF
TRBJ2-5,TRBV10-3,AISELQTLNQETQY
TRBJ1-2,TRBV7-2,ASSPAAGVYGYT
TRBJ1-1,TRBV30,AWSGEGGSPEAF
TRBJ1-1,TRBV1,TSSQEQRSPTKMNTEAF
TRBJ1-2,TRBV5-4,ASSLGRGANYGYT
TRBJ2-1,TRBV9,ASSPRSSGEYNEQF
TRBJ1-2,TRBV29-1,SVWEAGSIYGYT
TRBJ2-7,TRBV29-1,SVLSGSYEQY
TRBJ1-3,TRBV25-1,ASSETSGQGKAGNTIY
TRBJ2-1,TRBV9,ASTLAGGIYNEQF
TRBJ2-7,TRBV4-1,ASSQGPGNGDEQY
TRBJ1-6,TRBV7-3,ASSQTRGGPDSPLH
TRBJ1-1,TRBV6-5,ASRKGHGDTEAF
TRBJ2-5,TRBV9,ASSPGTSSETQY
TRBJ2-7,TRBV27,ASSSLQARQAIYEQY